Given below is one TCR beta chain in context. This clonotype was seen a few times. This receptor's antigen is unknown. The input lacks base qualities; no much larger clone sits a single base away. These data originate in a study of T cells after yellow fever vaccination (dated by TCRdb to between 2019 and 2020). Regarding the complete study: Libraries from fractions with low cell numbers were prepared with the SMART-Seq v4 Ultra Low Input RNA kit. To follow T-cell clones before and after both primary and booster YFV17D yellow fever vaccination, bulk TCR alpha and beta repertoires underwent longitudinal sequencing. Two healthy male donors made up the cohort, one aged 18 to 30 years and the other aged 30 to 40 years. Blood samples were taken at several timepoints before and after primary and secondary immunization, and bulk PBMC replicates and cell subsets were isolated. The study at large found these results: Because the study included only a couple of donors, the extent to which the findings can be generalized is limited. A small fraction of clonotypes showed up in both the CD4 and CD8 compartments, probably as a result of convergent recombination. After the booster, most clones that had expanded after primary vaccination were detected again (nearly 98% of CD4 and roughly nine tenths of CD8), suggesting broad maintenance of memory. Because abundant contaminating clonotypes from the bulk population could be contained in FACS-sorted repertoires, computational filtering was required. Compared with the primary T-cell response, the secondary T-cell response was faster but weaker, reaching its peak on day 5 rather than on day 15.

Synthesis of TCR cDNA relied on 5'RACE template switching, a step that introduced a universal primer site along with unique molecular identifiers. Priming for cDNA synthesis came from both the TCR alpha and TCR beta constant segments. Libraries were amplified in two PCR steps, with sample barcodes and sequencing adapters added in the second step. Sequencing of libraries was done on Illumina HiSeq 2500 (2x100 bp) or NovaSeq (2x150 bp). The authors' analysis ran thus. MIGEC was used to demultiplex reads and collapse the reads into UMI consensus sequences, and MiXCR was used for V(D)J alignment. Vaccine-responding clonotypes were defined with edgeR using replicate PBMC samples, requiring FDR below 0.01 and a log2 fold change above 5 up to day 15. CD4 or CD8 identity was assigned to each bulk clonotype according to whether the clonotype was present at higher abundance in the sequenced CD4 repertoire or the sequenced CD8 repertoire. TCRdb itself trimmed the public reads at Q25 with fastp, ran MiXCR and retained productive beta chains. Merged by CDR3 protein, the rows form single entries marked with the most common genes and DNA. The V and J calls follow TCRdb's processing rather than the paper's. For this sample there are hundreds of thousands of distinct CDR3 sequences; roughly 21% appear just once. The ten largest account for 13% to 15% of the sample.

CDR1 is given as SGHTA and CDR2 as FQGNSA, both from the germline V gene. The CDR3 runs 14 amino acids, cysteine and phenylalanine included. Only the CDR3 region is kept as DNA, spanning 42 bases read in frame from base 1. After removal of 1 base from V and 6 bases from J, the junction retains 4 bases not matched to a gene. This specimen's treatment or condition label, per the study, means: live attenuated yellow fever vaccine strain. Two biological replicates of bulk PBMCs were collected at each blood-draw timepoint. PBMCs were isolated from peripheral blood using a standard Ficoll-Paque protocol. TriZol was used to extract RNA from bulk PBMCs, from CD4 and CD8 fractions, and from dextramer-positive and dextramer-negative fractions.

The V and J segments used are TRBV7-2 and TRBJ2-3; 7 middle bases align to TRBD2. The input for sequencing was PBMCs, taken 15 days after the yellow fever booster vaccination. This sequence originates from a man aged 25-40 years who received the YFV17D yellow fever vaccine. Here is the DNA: TGTGCCAGCAGCTTAGGGGGGGGAGAGGATACGCAGTATTTT. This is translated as CASSLGGGEDTQYF. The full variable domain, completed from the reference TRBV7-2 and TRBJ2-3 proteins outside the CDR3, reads GAGVSQSPSNKVTEKGKDVELRCDPISGHTALYWYRQSLGQGLEFLIYFQGNSAPDKSGLPSDRFSAERTGGSVSTLTIQRTQQEDSAVYLCASSLGGGEDTQYFGPGTRLTVL.